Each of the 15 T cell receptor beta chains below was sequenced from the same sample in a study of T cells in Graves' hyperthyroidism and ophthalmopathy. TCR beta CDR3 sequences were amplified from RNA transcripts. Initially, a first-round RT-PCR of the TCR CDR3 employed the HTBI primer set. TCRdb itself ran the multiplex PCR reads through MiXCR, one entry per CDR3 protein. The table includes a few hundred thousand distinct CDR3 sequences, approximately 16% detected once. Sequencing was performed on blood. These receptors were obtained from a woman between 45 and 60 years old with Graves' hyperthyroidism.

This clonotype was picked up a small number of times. DNA for the CDR3: TGTGCCACCAGTGATCCGACAGGGGACCCCTACGAGCAGTACTTC. Protein product: CATSDPTGDPYEQYF. V and J are TRBV24-1 and TRBJ2-7; 8 nucleotides match TRBD1. V lost 3 bases and J lost 2; bases outside the gene matches: 5. Germline V gene sequence: CDR1 KGHDR, CDR2 SFDVKD. The CDR3 is 15 residues long.

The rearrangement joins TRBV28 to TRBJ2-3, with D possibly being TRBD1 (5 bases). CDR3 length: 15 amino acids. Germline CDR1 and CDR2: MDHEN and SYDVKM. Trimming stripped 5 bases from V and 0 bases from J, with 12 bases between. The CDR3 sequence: CASSTGQKSTDTQYF. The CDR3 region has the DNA TGTGCCAGCAGTACCGGACAAAAGAGCACAGATACGCAGTATTTT.

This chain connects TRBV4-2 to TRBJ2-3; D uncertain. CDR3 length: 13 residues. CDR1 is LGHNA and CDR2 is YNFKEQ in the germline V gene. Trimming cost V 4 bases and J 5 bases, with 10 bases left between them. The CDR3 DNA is TGTGCCAGCAGCCTAGGACGCGGAGATACGCAGTATTTT. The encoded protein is CASSLGRGDTQYF.

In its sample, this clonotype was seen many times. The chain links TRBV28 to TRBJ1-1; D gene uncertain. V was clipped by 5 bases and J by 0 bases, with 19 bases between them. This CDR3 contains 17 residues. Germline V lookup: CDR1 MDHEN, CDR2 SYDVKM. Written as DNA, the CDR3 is TGTGCCAGCAGTCCCCCCAATATTGACCAACTGAACACTGAAGCTTTCTTT. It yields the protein CASSPPNIDQLNTEAFF.

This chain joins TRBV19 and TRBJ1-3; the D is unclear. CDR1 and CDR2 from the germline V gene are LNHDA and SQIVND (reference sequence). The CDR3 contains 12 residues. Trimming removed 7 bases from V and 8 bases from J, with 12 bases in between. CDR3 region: CASNDQLYTIYF. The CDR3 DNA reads TGTGCCAGTAACGATCAATTATACACCATATATTTT. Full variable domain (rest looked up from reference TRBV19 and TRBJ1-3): DGGITQSPKYLFRKEGQNVTLSCEQNLNHDAMYWYRQDPGQGLRLIYYSQIVNDFQKGDIAEGYSVSREKKESFPLTVTSAQKNPTAFYLCASNDQLYTIYFGEGSWLTVV.

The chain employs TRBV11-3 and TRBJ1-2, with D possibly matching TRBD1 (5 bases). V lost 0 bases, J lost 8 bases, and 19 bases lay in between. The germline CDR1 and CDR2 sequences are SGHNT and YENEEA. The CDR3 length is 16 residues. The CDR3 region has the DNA TGTGCCAGCAGCTTAGACGGGCAGGGCCGATCGGGGGGCTACACCTTC. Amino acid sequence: CASSLDGQGRSGGYTF.

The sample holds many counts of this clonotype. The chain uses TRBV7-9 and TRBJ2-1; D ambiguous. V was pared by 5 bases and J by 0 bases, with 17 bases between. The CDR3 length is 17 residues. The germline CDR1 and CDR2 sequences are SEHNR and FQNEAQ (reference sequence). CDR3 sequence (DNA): TGTGCCAGCAGCGGCTACGCGGAGATCATCTCCTACAATGAGCAGTTCTTC. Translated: CASSGYAEIISYNEQFF.

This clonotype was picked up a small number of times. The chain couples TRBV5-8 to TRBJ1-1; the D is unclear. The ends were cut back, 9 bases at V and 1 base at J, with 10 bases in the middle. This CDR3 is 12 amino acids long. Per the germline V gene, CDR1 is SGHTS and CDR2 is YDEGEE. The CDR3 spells CATCSGNTEAFF. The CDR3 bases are TGTGCCACGTGCTCAGGGAACACTGAAGCTTTCTTT.

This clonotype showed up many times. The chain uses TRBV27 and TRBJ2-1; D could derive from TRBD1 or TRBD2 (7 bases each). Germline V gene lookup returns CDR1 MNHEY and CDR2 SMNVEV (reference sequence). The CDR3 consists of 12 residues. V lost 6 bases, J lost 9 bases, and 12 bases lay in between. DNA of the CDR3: TGTGCCAGCAGCCCAGGGGGGGGTGAGCAGTTCTTC. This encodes CASSPGGGEQFF.

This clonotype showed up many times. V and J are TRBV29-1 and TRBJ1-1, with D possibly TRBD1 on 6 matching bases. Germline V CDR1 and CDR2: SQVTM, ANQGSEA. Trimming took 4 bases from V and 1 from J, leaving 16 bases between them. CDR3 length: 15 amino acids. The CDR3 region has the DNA TGCAGCGTTGCTACAGGGCTTTTTCGGAACACTGAAGCTTTCTTT. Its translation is CSVATGLFRNTEAFF. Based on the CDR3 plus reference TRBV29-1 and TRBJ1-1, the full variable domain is SAVISQKPSRDICQRGTSLTIQCQVDSQVTMMFWYRQQPGQSLTLIATANQGSEATYESGFVIDKFPISRPNLTFSTLTVSNMSPEDSSIYLCSVATGLFRNTEAFFGQGTRLTVV.

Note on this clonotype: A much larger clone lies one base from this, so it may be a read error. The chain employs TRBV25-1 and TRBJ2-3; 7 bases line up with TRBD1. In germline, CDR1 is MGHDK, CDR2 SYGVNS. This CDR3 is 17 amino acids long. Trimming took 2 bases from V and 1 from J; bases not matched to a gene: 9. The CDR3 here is CASSEGVDRLGTDTQYF. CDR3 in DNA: TGTGCCAGCAGTGAAGGCGTGGACAGGTTAGGCACAGATACGCAGTATTTT.

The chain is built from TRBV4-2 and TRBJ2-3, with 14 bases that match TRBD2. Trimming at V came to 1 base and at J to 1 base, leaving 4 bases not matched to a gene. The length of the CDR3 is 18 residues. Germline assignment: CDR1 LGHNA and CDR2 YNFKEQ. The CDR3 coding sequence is TGTGCCAGCAGCCAAGTGGGGACTAGCGGGAGCGGCACAGATACGCAGTATTTT. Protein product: CASSQVGTSGSGTDTQYF.

The CDR3 DNA reads TGTGCCAGCAGCTTAGCGGCAGGGGGAGGCAATCAGCCCCAGCATTTT. Protein sequence: CASSLAAGGGNQPQHF. The rearrangement uses TRBV7-9 and TRBJ1-5; TRBD1 agrees at 7 bases. This CDR3 contains 16 residues. Germline V gene data show CDR1 as SEHNR and CDR2 as FQNEAQ (reference sequence). Trimming cost V 0 bases and J 2 bases; bases outside gene matches: 4.

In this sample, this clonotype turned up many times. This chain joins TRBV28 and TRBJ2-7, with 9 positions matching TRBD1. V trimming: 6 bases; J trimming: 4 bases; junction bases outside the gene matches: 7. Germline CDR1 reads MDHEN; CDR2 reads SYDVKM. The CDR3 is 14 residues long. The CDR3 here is CASRLGTGSYEQYF. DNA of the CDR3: TGTGCCAGCAGACTGGGGACAGGGTCGTACGAGCAGTACTTC.

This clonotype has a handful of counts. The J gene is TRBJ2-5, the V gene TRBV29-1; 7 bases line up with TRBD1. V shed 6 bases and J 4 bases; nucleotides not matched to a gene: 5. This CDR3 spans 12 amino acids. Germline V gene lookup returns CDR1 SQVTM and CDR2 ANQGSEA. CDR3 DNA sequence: TGCAGCGTCCGACAGGGACCAGAGACCCAGTACTTC. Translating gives CSVRQGPETQYF.